This TCR beta chain came from a study of cytomegalovirus exposure and HLA in healthy donors. General study findings and limits: Rarity characterized most TCR sequences, yet some public TCRs appeared in many donors. A later analysis found TCR association rates differed by HLA locus, highest for DRB1 and lowest for HLA-C.

As regards this clone: Its specificity is unknown.

The study ran its PCR with 60 Vbeta and 13 Jbeta primers. Here immunoSEQ multiplex PCR was the method, and the copy in TCRdb shows in-frame clones only, minus some. The sample has 150,000 to 200,000 clones, 60% to 80% seen once. The ends were cut back, 6 bases at V and 2 bases at J, with 12 bases in the middle. CDR1 SGHNT and CDR2 YYREEE come from the germline V gene (reference sequence). The length of the CDR3 is 15 residues. The clonotype originates from a man in his sixties in good health and CMV-seronegative. The V gene is TRBV5-4, the J gene TRBJ2-6; maybe TRBD2 (5 bases). Source material: PBMCs. This CDR3 reads CASTRLGAGANVLTF. The DNA for the CDR3 is TGTGCCAGCACCCGTCTGGGAGCTGGGGCCAACGTCCTGACTTTC.